This T cell receptor beta chain was obtained from a study of radiation and T cells in renal cell carcinoma. The time point denotes: blood 4 weeks post-SBRT, at nephrectomy. Sample treatment: 15 Gy SBRT to primary tumor, nephrectomy 4 weeks later. The CDR3 spans 15 residues. Between the trimmed V and J ends, which lost 2 bases and 0 bases, there was a span of 8 bases. Germline V CDR1 and CDR2: MDHEN, SYDVKM. A remark on this clone: Its target is not known.

Findings and caveats of the study: From baseline, blood top tumor clonotypes peaked at 2 weeks post-radiation.

The repertoire was sequenced with immunoSEQ multiplex PCR; TCRdb's copy has only in-frame clones and lacks some. This sample has some 150,000 clones, with around nine tenths found just once. This clonotype originated in a woman between 50 and 59 years old with renal cell carcinoma. This chain connects TRBV28 to TRBJ1-3; a possible D gene is TRBD1 (5 bases). Sequences were derived from blood, sampled from a patient whose treatment included radiotherapy and nephrectomy. The CDR3 reads CASSLVTASGNTIYF. The CDR3 DNA follows: TGTGCCAGCAGTTTAGTGACAGCCTCTGGAAACACCATATATTTT.